This T cell receptor (beta chain) was identified in a study of blood T cell repertoires in COVID-19. Study context: Samples of COVID-19 (acute and convalescent) were obtained from the United States, Italy and Spain.

As originally analysed: Reference gene primers were amplified, and this amplification served to estimate nucleated cell counts. The method was immunoSEQ multiplex PCR; TCRdb's version includes in-frame clones alone and lacks a portion of them. D and trimming were read from the DNA, whereas the V and J calls and clone size are those reported in that table. The table records tens of thousands of clones, 70% to 90% of them present only once. CDR3 size: 15 residues. J lost 4 bases, V lost 5 bases, and 5 bases had no gene match. The germline V gene encodes CDR1 SGHDN and CDR2 FVKESK. V and J are TRBV14 and TRBJ1-2; the match to TRBD1 covers 12 bases. The sample comprised peripheral blood. The receptor was derived from a human donor in a cohort sampled during active COVID-19. The donor label of this sample is uncertain. The CDR3 DNA is TGTGCCAGCAGCTTGGGACAGGGGGCCTCCTATGGCTACACCTTC. It yields the protein CASSLGQGASYGYTF.